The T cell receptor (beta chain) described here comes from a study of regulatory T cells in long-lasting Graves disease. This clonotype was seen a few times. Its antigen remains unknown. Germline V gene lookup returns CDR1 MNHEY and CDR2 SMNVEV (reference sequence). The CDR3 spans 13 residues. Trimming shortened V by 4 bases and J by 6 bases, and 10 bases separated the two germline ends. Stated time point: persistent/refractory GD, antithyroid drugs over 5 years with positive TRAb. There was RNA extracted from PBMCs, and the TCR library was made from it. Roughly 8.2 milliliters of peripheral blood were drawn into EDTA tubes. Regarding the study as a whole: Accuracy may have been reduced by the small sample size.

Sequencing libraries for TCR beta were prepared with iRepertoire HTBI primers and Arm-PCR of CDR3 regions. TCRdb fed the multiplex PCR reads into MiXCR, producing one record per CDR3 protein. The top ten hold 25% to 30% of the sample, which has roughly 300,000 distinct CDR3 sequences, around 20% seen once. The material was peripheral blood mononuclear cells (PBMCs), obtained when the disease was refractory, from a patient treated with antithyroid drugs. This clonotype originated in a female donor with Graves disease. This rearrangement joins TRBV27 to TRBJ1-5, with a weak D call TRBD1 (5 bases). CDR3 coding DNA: TGTGCCAGCAGTTCGCCAGGGAGTCAGCCCCAGCATTTT. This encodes CASSSPGSQPQHF.